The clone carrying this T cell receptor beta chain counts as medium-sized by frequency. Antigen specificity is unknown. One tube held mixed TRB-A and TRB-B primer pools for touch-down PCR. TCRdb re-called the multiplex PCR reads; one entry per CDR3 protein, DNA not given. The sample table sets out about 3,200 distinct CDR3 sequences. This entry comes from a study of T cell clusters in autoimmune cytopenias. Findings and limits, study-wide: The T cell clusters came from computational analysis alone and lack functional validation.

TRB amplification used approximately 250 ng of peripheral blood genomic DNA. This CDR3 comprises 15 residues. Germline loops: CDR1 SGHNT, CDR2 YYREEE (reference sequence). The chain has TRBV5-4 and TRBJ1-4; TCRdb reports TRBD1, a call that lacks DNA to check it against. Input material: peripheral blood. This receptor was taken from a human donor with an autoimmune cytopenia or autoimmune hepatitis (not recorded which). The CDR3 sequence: CASSADRAKGEKLFF.